These 23 T cell receptor beta chains share one sample of origin, sequenced in a study of blood T cell repertoires in COVID-19 (dated by TCRdb to the early 2020s). Library preparation used the immunoSEQ multiplex PCR assay. TCRdb carries this immuneACCESS record with in-frame sequences only. Its versions omit some clonotypes, under half of them owing to an unresolved V gene in the studies checked, with the rest unexplained. The sample contains 200,000 to 300,000 clones, around 90% of them found a single time. More than 0.55% of the sample belongs to the ten largest clones. The source material was peripheral blood. The receptors originated from a human donor in a cohort sampled during active COVID-19.

The rearrangement links TRBV6-5 to TRBJ1-1; the match to TRBD1 covers 9 bases. V lost 4 bases to trimming and J lost 4 bases; unmatched junction nucleotides: 7. The germline V gene encodes CDR1 MNHEY and CDR2 SVGAGI. The CDR3 is 15 residues long. The CDR3 bases are TGTGCCAGCAGTTGGGACAGGGAGGGTCGCACTGAAGCTTTCTTT. Its translation is CASSWDREGRTEAFF.

This clone was observed a few times. DNA of the CDR3: TGCGCCAGCAGCCTACTTCAGGAGGGCAATCAGCCCCAGCATTTT. Its translation: CASSLLQEGNQPQHF. The chain uses TRBV4-1 and TRBJ1-5; D gene ambiguous. Germline CDR1 is MGHRA and CDR2 is YSYEKL. This CDR3 contains 15 residues. V lost 4 bases, J lost 2 bases, and 12 bases lay in between.

The chain recombines TRBV18 with TRBJ2-7; a possible D gene is TRBD2 (5 bases). V lost 3 bases, J lost 1 base, and 13 bases lay in between. Germline V CDR1 and CDR2: KGHSH, LQKENI. The length of the CDR3 is 15 residues. As DNA, the CDR3 is TGTGCCAGCTCACCGAGGGAATTACGATCCTACGAGCAGTACTTC. Its protein is CASSPRELRSYEQYF.

A single count supports this clone. The V gene is TRBV30, the J gene TRBJ2-7; 8 positions agree with TRBD1. This CDR3 has 13 residues. Losses at the gene ends were 5 bases for V and 6 bases for J; bases not matched to a gene: 9. From germline, CDR1 is GTSNPN and CDR2 SVGIG (reference sequence). The CDR3 here is CAWETGEVGEQYF. CDR3 DNA: TGTGCCTGGGAGACAGGGGAGGTCGGCGAGCAGTACTTC. Together with reference TRBV30 and TRBJ2-7, the CDR3 gives the full variable domain: SQTIHQWPATLVQPVGSPLSLECTVEGTSNPNLYWYRQAAGRGLQLLFYSVGIGQISSEVPQNLSASRPQDRQFILSSKKLLLSDSGFYLCAWETGEVGEQYFGPGTRLTVT.

The chain employs TRBV10-1 and TRBJ1-2, with 7 bases matching TRBD1. Germline CDR1 reads WNHNN; CDR2 reads SYGVQD (reference sequence). This CDR3 has 12 residues. Trimming took 10 bases from V and 5 from J; bases not matched to a gene: 7. CDR3 loop: CATEQGPYGYTF. The CDR3 DNA sequence: TGCGCCACCGAACAGGGGCCATATGGCTACACCTTC.

On this clone itself: This CDR3 is also generated by other DNA sequences in the sample. The J gene is TRBJ2-7, the V gene TRBV6-2 or TRBV6-3; D gene uncertain. Germline loops: CDR1 MNHEY, CDR2 SVGEGT. Trimming left V 0 bases short and J 3 bases short, with 3 bases between. CDR3 size: 12 residues. The CDR3 reads CASSYSSYEQYF. As DNA, the CDR3 is TGTGCCAGCAGTTACTCGAGCTACGAGCAGTACTTC.

The gene calls are TRBV5-1 and TRBJ1-2, with 8 nucleotides matching TRBD1. The CDR3 runs 15 residues. CDR1 and CDR2 from the germline V gene are SGHRS and YFSETQ. With V trimmed by 4 bases and J by 5 bases, 10 bases remained unmatched. The CDR3 DNA reads as TGCGCCAGCAGCGGGACAGGTTCGCTCCCTTATGGCTACACCTTC. As protein: CASSGTGSLPYGYTF. The full variable domain, in which reference TRBV5-1 and TRBJ1-2 provide the parts outside the CDR3, is KAGVTQTPRYLIKTRGQQVTLSCSPISGHRSVSWYQQTPGQGLQFLFEYFSETQRNKGNFPGRFSGRQFSNSRSEMNVSTLELGDSALYLCASSGTGSLPYGYTFGSGTRLTVV.

This chain uses TRBV7-9 with TRBJ1-5; 8 positions match TRBD1. The CDR3 runs to 14 residues. Per the germline V gene, CDR1 is SEHNR and CDR2 is FQNEAQ (reference sequence). V gave up 5 bases and J gave up 5 bases; unmatched junction bases: 5. In nucleotides, the CDR3 is TGTGCCAGCAGCCCATCAGGGGGCTATCAGCCCCAGCATTTT. It translates to CASSPSGGYQPQHF. Filled out from reference TRBV7-9 and TRBJ1-5, the complete variable domain reads DTGVSQNPRHKITKRGQNVTFRCDPISEHNRLYWYRQTLGQGPEFLTYFQNEAQLEKSRLLSDRFSAERPKGSFSTLEIQRTEQGDSAMYLCASSPSGGYQPQHFGDGTRLSIL.

The chain carries TRBV19 and TRBJ2-7; tentative D call: TRBD1 (6 bases). V was shortened by 1 base and J by 5 bases, with 12 bases between the two germline ends. CDR1 and CDR2 (germline): LNHDA, SQIVND (reference sequence). The CDR3 is 14 amino acids. Here the CDR3 reads CASSIAHSGDEQYF. CDR3 nucleotide sequence: TGTGCCAGTAGTATAGCCCACTCAGGGGACGAGCAGTACTTC.

This sequence joins TRBV4-1 and TRBJ2-3; TRBD2 aligns across 7 bases. CDR3 size: 18 residues. J was trimmed by 2 bases and V by 1 base; bases with no gene match: 12. Germline CDR1 and CDR2: MGHRA and YSYEKL. This chain's CDR3 is CASSQAIPRSGTTDTQYF. CDR3 bases: TGCGCCAGCAGCCAAGCCATTCCTCGCAGCGGGACCACAGATACGCAGTATTTT.

This chain connects TRBV6-1 to TRBJ1-5; the D is unclear. This CDR3 spans 14 amino acids. The V and J ends lost 2 bases and 11 bases respectively, with 16 bases between them. Germline V gene lookup returns CDR1 MNHNS and CDR2 SASEGT. CDR3 sequence: CASSETLGGWTQHF. The CDR3 bases are TGTGCCAGCAGTGAAACCCTGGGAGGGTGGACCCAGCATTTT.

This clone came up once. CDR3 coding DNA: TGTGCCAGCAGTTGGACAGGGAACCTCTACGAGCAGTACTTC. Amino acids: CASSWTGNLYEQYF. V is TRBV27 and J is TRBJ2-7, with 8 bases identical to TRBD1. This CDR3 is built from 14 residues. V trimming: 4 bases; J trimming: 3 bases; junction bases outside the gene matches: 5. Germline V gene sequence: CDR1 MNHEY, CDR2 SMNVEV (reference sequence).

The CDR3 here is CASSLRAGHDVNTEAFF. CDR3 nucleotides: TGTGCCAGCAGCTTAAGAGCAGGTCACGACGTGAACACTGAAGCTTTCTTT. V gene TRBV7-6 combines with J gene TRBJ1-1, with D unresolved. V was shortened by 2 bases and J by 0 bases, with 16 bases between the two germline ends. CDR3 length: 17 residues. Germline loops: CDR1 SGHVS, CDR2 FNYEAQ. The full variable domain, completed using reference TRBV7-6 and TRBJ1-1, is GAGVSQSPRYKVTKRGQDVALRCDPISGHVSLYWYRQALGQGPEFLTYFNYEAQQDKSGLPNDRFSAERPEGSISTLTIQRTEQRDSAMYRCASSLRAGHDVNTEAFFGQGTRLTVV.

V is TRBV5-4 and J is TRBJ2-7, with a tentative D call TRBD2 (6 bases). V was clipped by 2 bases and J by 0 bases, with 9 bases between them. CDR3 length: 14 residues. Germline CDR1 is SGHNT and CDR2 is YYREEE (reference sequence). The CDR3 protein is CASSFGGSSYEQYF. The CDR3 DNA reads as TGTGCCAGCAGCTTTGGGGGGTCCTCCTACGAGCAGTACTTC.

The chain joins TRBV7-9 to TRBJ2-7; D gene unclear. Germline CDR1 and CDR2: SEHNR and FQNEAQ (reference sequence). This CDR3 contains 11 residues. Deletions cut 6 bases from V and 2 bases from J, with 5 bases between. The CDR3 reads CASSSAYEQYF. DNA of the CDR3: TGTGCCAGCAGTTCCGCCTACGAGCAGTACTTC.

J is TRBJ2-7 and V is TRBV7-9, with 11 bases lining up with TRBD2. This CDR3 comprises 15 residues. Germline CDR1 SEHNR, CDR2 FQNEAQ (reference sequence). V gave up 8 bases and J gave up 4 bases; unmatched junction bases: 10. Here the CDR3 DNA reads TGTGCCAGCCTCGAAACTAGCGGGGGCCTATACGAGCAGTACTTC. Its translation is CASLETSGGLYEQYF.

Written as DNA, the CDR3 is TGTGCCACTACAGGACAGGGGTCCTATGGCTACACCTTC. Its translation is CATTGQGSYGYTF. The chain has TRBV13 and TRBJ1-2, with TRBD1 matching over 9 bases. The germline V gene encodes CDR1 PRHDT and CDR2 FYEKMQ (reference sequence). The CDR3 loop spans 13 amino acids. Trimming cost V 10 bases and J 4 bases; bases outside gene matches: 7. Filled out from reference TRBV13 and TRBJ1-2, the complete variable domain reads AAGVIQSPRHLIKEKRETATLKCYPIPRHDTVYWYQQGPGQDPQFLISFYEKMQSDKGSIPDRFSAQQFSDYHSELNMSSLELGDSALYFCATTGQGSYGYTFGSGTRLTVV.

The chain employs TRBV15 and TRBJ2-7; D is possibly TRBD1 (5 bases). This CDR3 spans 12 amino acids. V lost 3 bases to trimming and J lost 6 bases, with 9 bases between them. CDR1 is LNHNV, CDR2 YYDKDF, per germline (reference sequence). The CDR3 region is CATSRVRGEQYF. The CDR3 DNA is TGTGCCACCAGCAGGGTTAGGGGCGAGCAGTACTTC.

This clone was seen a handful of times. This chain joins TRBV27 and TRBJ1-5; 9 positions match TRBD1. This CDR3 comprises 18 residues. V trimming: 3 bases; J trimming: 1 base; junction bases outside the gene matches: 10. Germline lookup yields CDR1 MNHEY and CDR2 SMNVEV (reference sequence). CDR3 in amino acids: CASSLGQGLSSSNQPQHF. CDR3 DNA sequence: TGTGCCAGCAGTTTGGGACAGGGCCTTTCGTCGAGCAATCAGCCCCAGCATTTT.

V gene TRBV7-2 combines with J gene TRBJ2-7; 8 bases fit TRBD1. The CDR3 spans 16 residues. V shed 0 bases and J 1 base; nucleotides not matched to a gene: 5. Germline CDR1 and CDR2: SGHTA and FQGNSA. The CDR3 sequence: CASSLAGTGNSYEQYF. The DNA for the CDR3 is TGTGCCAGCAGCTTAGCGGGGACAGGAAATTCCTACGAGCAGTACTTC.

The rearrangement links TRBV7-2 to TRBJ1-6, with 9 bases that match TRBD1. The V segment lost 0 bases and the J segment 7 bases; nucleotides outside the gene matches: 1. The CDR3 loop spans 15 amino acids. Per germline, CDR1 SGHTA and CDR2 FQGNSA. The CDR3 is CASSLAGTGNSPLHF. Here the CDR3 DNA reads TGTGCCAGCAGCTTAGCGGGGACAGGGAATTCACCCCTCCACTTT.

The V gene is TRBV9, the J gene TRBJ1-1; a weak D match, TRBD1 (5 bases). This CDR3 has 13 amino acids. Germline V gene lookup returns CDR1 SGDLS and CDR2 YYNGEE. The V and J ends lost 3 bases and 7 bases respectively, with 13 bases between them. CDR3 sequence (DNA): TGTGCCAGCAGCGGGATATCAGGGAATGAAGCTTTCTTT. Translation gives CASSGISGNEAFF.

V usage is TRBV9 and J usage is TRBJ2-1; 9 bases match TRBD2. The CDR3 spans 16 residues. Germline trimming cut 0 bases from V and 2 bases from J; bases unmatched to any gene: 3. Looked up from germline, CDR1 is SGDLS and CDR2 is YYNGEE. The CDR3 spells CASSVEGLATYNEQFF. As DNA, the CDR3 is TGTGCCAGCAGCGTAGAGGGACTAGCTACCTACAATGAGCAGTTCTTC.